Listed below are T cell receptor beta chains from one sample, sequenced in a study of cytomegalovirus exposure and HLA in healthy donors. Generated by immunoSEQ multiplex PCR, the TCRdb table keeps only in-frame clones and is missing some. This sample carries approximately 110,000 clones, 73% of them seen once, and the ten largest clones take around 3.7%. The specimen was PBMCs. The receptor source for this set is a woman between 40 and 55 years old in good health and CMV-seronegative. Both conserved end residues are part of each CDR3. D genes are given only for firm matches. For some rows the clone size is stated as once, few or many, or as a class when expanded; others skip it.

D gene: TRBD2; clone size: -; V gene: TRBV6-4; J gene: TRBJ2-1; CDR3 protein: CASSDDTSGGAEQFF; CDR3 DNA: TGTGCCAGCAGTGACGATACTAGCGGGGGCGCTGAGCAGTTCTTC
D gene: -; clone size: -; V gene: TRBV7-7; J gene: TRBJ2-3; CDR3 protein: CASSPEVSRGTGSQYF; CDR3 DNA: TGTGCTAGCAGCCCGGAGGTGTCCAGGGGAACGGGGTCGCAGTATTTT
D gene: TRBD2; clone size: -; V gene: TRBV27; J gene: TRBJ2-1; CDR3 protein: CASSPRAGAGGNEQFF; CDR3 DNA: TGTGCCAGCAGCCCCAGAGCGGGAGCTGGCGGCAATGAGCAGTTCTTC
D gene: -; clone size: -; V gene: TRBV28; J gene: TRBJ2-1; CDR3 protein: CASSPPGQGTSGSYNEQFF; CDR3 DNA: TGTGCCAGCAGTCCACCGGGACAGGGGACTAGCGGCTCCTACAATGAGCAGTTCTTC
D gene: -; clone size: once; V gene: TRBV5-8; J gene: TRBJ2-1; CDR3 protein: CASSLETGVSYNEQFF; CDR3 DNA: TGTGCCAGCAGCTTGGAGACAGGCGTCTCCTACAATGAGCAGTTCTTC
D gene: -; clone size: -; V gene: TRBV13; J gene: TRBJ2-5; CDR3 protein: CASSFIGRETQYF; CDR3 DNA: TGTGCCAGCAGCTTTATCGGCAGGGAGACCCAGTACTTC
D gene: -; clone size: once; V gene: TRBV21-1; J gene: TRBJ1-2; CDR3 protein: CASSGRGVYTF; CDR3 DNA: TGTGCCAGCAGCGGTAGGGGTGTCTACACCTTC
D gene: -; clone size: few; V gene: TRBV9; J gene: TRBJ1-3; CDR3 protein: CASRDSGNTIYF; CDR3 DNA: TGTGCCAGCCGAGACTCTGGAAACACCATATATTTT
D gene: -; clone size: -; V gene: TRBV6-1; J gene: TRBJ1-1; CDR3 protein: CASSGRSSEAFF; CDR3 DNA: TGTGCCAGCAGCGGGAGATCGAGTGAAGCTTTCTTT
D gene: -; clone size: -; V gene: TRBV4-2; J gene: TRBJ2-3; CDR3 protein: CASSPRVVEGGDTQYF; CDR3 DNA: TGTGCCAGCAGTCCAAGGGTCGTTGAAGGAGGGGATACGCAGTATTTT
D gene: TRBD1; clone size: -; V gene: TRBV10-2; J gene: TRBJ1-1; CDR3 protein: CASSYDRANTEAFF; CDR3 DNA: TGCGCCAGCAGTTACGACAGGGCGAACACTGAAGCTTTCTTT
D gene: TRBD1; clone size: -; V gene: TRBV6-1; J gene: TRBJ1-2; CDR3 protein: CASSEGGTAYGYTF; CDR3 DNA: TGTGCCAGCAGTGAAGGAGGGACAGCTTACGGCTACACCTTC
D gene: -; clone size: -; V gene: TRBV5-5; J gene: TRBJ1-1; CDR3 protein: CASSLPENTEAFF; CDR3 DNA: TGTGCCAGCAGCTTGCCAGAGAACACTGAAGCTTTCTTT
D gene: TRBD1; clone size: -; V gene: TRBV5-1; J gene: TRBJ1-1; CDR3 protein: CASSLQTGGLNTEAFF; CDR3 DNA: TGCGCCAGCAGCTTGCAGACAGGGGGTTTGAACACTGAAGCTTTCTTT
D gene: TRBD2; clone size: -; V gene: TRBV28; J gene: TRBJ2-7; CDR3 protein: CASSAIIGSGSSYEQYF; CDR3 DNA: TGTGCCAGCAGTGCAATCATCGGTAGCGGGAGCTCCTACGAGCAGTACTTC
D gene: -; clone size: -; V gene: TRBV19; J gene: TRBJ1-2; CDR3 protein: CASSMAPGNGGYTF; CDR3 DNA: TGTGCCAGTAGTATGGCCCCGGGGAACGGTGGCTACACCTTC
D gene: -; clone size: -; V gene: TRBV7-2; J gene: TRBJ1-1; CDR3 protein: CASSVTGGTDTEAFF; CDR3 DNA: TGTGCCAGCAGCGTCACTGGGGGGACGGACACTGAAGCTTTCTTT
D gene: -; clone size: -; V gene: TRBV19; J gene: TRBJ2-7; CDR3 protein: CASSPRSGHGNFYEQYF; CDR3 DNA: TGTGCCAGTAGTCCCCGATCCGGTCACGGGAACTTCTACGAGCAGTACTTC
D gene: -; clone size: once; V gene: TRBV5-5; J gene: TRBJ2-7; CDR3 protein: CASSLAAGKVYEQYF; CDR3 DNA: TGTGCCAGCAGCTTGGCGGCGGGAAAGGTGTACGAGCAGTACTTC
D gene: TRBD2; clone size: -; V gene: TRBV4-3; J gene: TRBJ2-3; CDR3 protein: CASSQPTGTSGVPDTQYF; CDR3 DNA: TGCGCCAGCAGCCAACCCACCGGGACTAGCGGGGTACCAGATACGCAGTATTTT
D gene: TRBD2; clone size: -; V gene: TRBV27; J gene: TRBJ2-7; CDR3 protein: CASSLLTSGTYEQYF; CDR3 DNA: TGTGCCAGCAGTTTACTTACTAGCGGCACCTACGAGCAGTACTTC
D gene: -; clone size: -; V gene: TRBV4-3; J gene: TRBJ2-1; CDR3 protein: CASSQAMSSYNEQFF; CDR3 DNA: TGCGCCAGCAGCCAGGCCATGTCCTCCTACAATGAGCAGTTCTTC
D gene: -; clone size: few; V gene: TRBV7-9; J gene: TRBJ2-3; CDR3 protein: CASKPDTDTQYF; CDR3 DNA: TGTGCCAGCAAGCCCGACACAGATACGCAGTATTTT
D gene: TRBD1; clone size: few; V gene: TRBV2; J gene: TRBJ2-4; CDR3 protein: CASSEGTGETKNIQYF; CDR3 DNA: TGTGCCAGCAGTGAAGGGACAGGGGAGACCAAAAACATTCAGTACTTC
D gene: TRBD1; clone size: -; V gene: TRBV5-1; J gene: TRBJ2-7; CDR3 protein: CASSPTGAAYEQYF; CDR3 DNA: TGCGCCAGCAGCCCGACAGGGGCGGCCTACGAGCAGTACTTC
D gene: -; clone size: -; V gene: TRBV25-1; J gene: TRBJ1-1; CDR3 protein: CASSPNTEAFF; CDR3 DNA: TGTGCCAGCAGTCCTAACACTGAAGCTTTCTTT
D gene: -; clone size: -; V gene: TRBV4-1; J gene: TRBJ2-7; CDR3 protein: CASSQEGHVSYEQYF; CDR3 DNA: TGCGCCAGCAGCCAAGAAGGACACGTCTCCTACGAGCAGTACTTC
D gene: -; clone size: -; V gene: TRBV11-3; J gene: TRBJ2-1; CDR3 protein: CASSLERTIRGNEQFF; CDR3 DNA: TGTGCCAGCAGCTTAGAGAGGACTATCCGAGGCAATGAGCAGTTCTTC
D gene: -; clone size: -; V gene: TRBV9; J gene: TRBJ2-7; CDR3 protein: CASSEGLAGGEQYF; CDR3 DNA: TGTGCCAGCAGCGAGGGACTGGCGGGTGGTGAGCAGTACTTC
D gene: -; clone size: few; V gene: TRBV7-2; J gene: TRBJ1-1; CDR3 protein: CASSIIPPSMGNTEAFF; CDR3 DNA: TGTGCCAGCAGCATAATCCCCCCCTCTATGGGCAACACTGAAGCTTTCTTT
D gene: -; clone size: -; V gene: TRBV5-4; J gene: TRBJ2-4; CDR3 protein: CASSPGENIQYF; CDR3 DNA: TGTGCCAGCAGCCCCGGGGAAAACATTCAGTACTTC
D gene: TRBD2; clone size: -; V gene: TRBV7-2; J gene: TRBJ2-5; CDR3 protein: CASTPSGKETQYF; CDR3 DNA: TGTGCCAGCACCCCTAGCGGGAAAGAGACCCAGTACTTC
D gene: TRBD1; clone size: -; V gene: TRBV7-2; J gene: TRBJ2-1; CDR3 protein: CASSLVGGRSYNEQFF; CDR3 DNA: TGTGCCAGCAGCTTAGTAGGGGGCCGATCCTACAATGAGCAGTTCTTC
D gene: TRBD2; clone size: -; V gene: TRBV4-2; J gene: TRBJ2-1; CDR3 protein: CASSQDPAGGRGLNEQFF; CDR3 DNA: TGTGCCAGCAGCCAAGATCCAGCGGGGGGGCGCGGTTTAAATGAGCAGTTCTTC
D gene: TRBD2; clone size: -; V gene: TRBV5-1; J gene: TRBJ2-7; CDR3 protein: CASAAGGENSYEQYF; CDR3 DNA: TGCGCCAGCGCCGCCGGGGGGGAAAACTCCTACGAGCAGTACTTC
D gene: TRBD1; clone size: once; V gene: TRBV4-3; J gene: TRBJ2-2; CDR3 protein: CASSQGRWEQGAGRWNTGELFF; CDR3 DNA: TGCGCCAGCAGCCAAGGCCGCTGGGAGCAGGGGGCAGGCAGGTGGAACACCGGGGAGCTGTTTTTT
D gene: -; clone size: -; V gene: TRBV30; J gene: TRBJ1-5; CDR3 protein: CAWSPRGDQPQHF; CDR3 DNA: TGTGCCTGGAGTCCACGCGGGGATCAGCCCCAGCATTTT
D gene: TRBD1; clone size: few; V gene: TRBV5-4; J gene: TRBJ2-2; CDR3 protein: CASSFGQGNGELFF; CDR3 DNA: TGTGCCAGCAGCTTTGGACAGGGAAACGGGGAGCTGTTTTTT
D gene: TRBD2; clone size: -; V gene: TRBV6-1; J gene: TRBJ2-7; CDR3 protein: CASSDDRRRRGNYEQYF; CDR3 DNA: TGTGCCAGCAGTGATGACAGACGTCGGCGGGGGAACTACGAGCAGTACTTC
D gene: -; clone size: -; V gene: TRBV6-1; J gene: TRBJ1-2; CDR3 protein: CASSEIDAWGGSDYGYTF; CDR3 DNA: TGTGCCAGCAGTGAAATCGACGCGTGGGGGGGGTCCGACTATGGCTACACCTTC
D gene: -; clone size: -; V gene: TRBV5-1; J gene: TRBJ2-7; CDR3 protein: CASSLISSYEQYF; CDR3 DNA: TGCGCCAGCAGCTTGATCAGTTCCTACGAGCAGTACTTC
D gene: -; clone size: -; V gene: TRBV5-6; J gene: TRBJ2-7; CDR3 protein: CASSLISSLASYEQYF; CDR3 DNA: TGTGCCAGCAGCTTGATTTCCTCGCTAGCGTCCTACGAGCAGTACTTC
D gene: -; clone size: -; V gene: TRBV27; J gene: TRBJ2-7; CDR3 protein: CASSSGDTFYEQYF; CDR3 DNA: TGTGCCAGCAGTTCCGGGGACACCTTCTACGAGCAGTACTTC
D gene: TRBD1; clone size: few; V gene: TRBV7-6; J gene: TRBJ1-3; CDR3 protein: CASSSQGVAGNTIYF; CDR3 DNA: TGTGCCAGCAGCTCCCAGGGGGTTGCTGGAAACACCATATATTTT
D gene: -; clone size: few; V gene: TRBV21-1; J gene: TRBJ1-5; CDR3 protein: CASSKTTSRGIHNQPQHF; CDR3 DNA: TGTGCCAGCAGCAAGACGACATCTCGGGGGATCCACAATCAGCCCCAGCATTTT
D gene: -; clone size: -; V gene: TRBV10-2; J gene: TRBJ2-1; CDR3 protein: CASRGRVGNEQFF; CDR3 DNA: TGCGCCAGCAGGGGCAGGGTCGGCAATGAGCAGTTCTTC
D gene: -; clone size: once; V gene: TRBV19; J gene: TRBJ2-7; CDR3 protein: CASSAQGIGYEQYF; CDR3 DNA: TGTGCCAGTAGTGCACAGGGAATCGGTTACGAGCAGTACTTC
D gene: -; clone size: -; V gene: TRBV6-5; J gene: TRBJ2-7; CDR3 protein: CASSSMTGYEQYF; CDR3 DNA: TGTGCCAGCAGTTCAATGACCGGGTACGAGCAGTACTTC